The 16 T cell receptor beta chains reported below all come from one sample, sequenced in a study of human T cells and chemical hapten exposure. Noted time point: pre-sensitization, week 0. Treatment in this sample: therapeutic diphenylcyclopropenone sensitization with weekly scalp DPC. TCRdb independently ran MiXCR on the RACE reads; one entry per CDR3 protein. Seen here are 200,000 to 300,000 distinct CDR3 sequences, roughly 8.9% observed once, and the top ten hold 2% to 2.5%. This sample comprised whole blood, obtained in connection with sensitization to the hapten diphenylcyclopropenone (DPC). These receptor sequences come from a woman aged 40 to 50 with alopecia areata. Some clones in this sample may be carry-over from other donors' samples.

V is TRBV13 and J is TRBJ1-6; D is unclear. Germline V gives CDR1 PRHDT, CDR2 FYEKMQ (reference sequence). V lost 5 bases to trimming and J lost 6 bases, with 17 bases between them. The length of the CDR3 is 16 residues. The CDR3 region has the DNA TGTGCCAGCAGCAGGTCGGTAGGGCTGCCTAATTCACCCCTCCACTTT. It encodes CASSRSVGLPNSPLHF.

The table lists this clonotype with a few counts. The rearrangement joins TRBV7-3 to TRBJ1-6, with 9 bases aligning to TRBD1. The junction had 4 bases not matched to a gene; V was cut back by 1 base and J by 9 bases. The germline CDR1 and CDR2 sequences are SGHTA and FQGTGA. This CDR3 spans 15 amino acids. The DNA for the CDR3 is TGTGCCAGCAGCTTAAACCGGGACAGGGCTTCACCCCTCCACTTT. Protein product: CASSLNRDRASPLHF. The complete variable domain, with remaining parts taken from reference TRBV7-3 and TRBJ1-6, reads GAGVSQTPSNKVTEKGKYVELRCDPISGHTALYWYRQSLGQGPEFLIYFQGTGAADDSGLPNDRFFAVRPEGSVSTLKIQRTERGDSAVYLCASSLNRDRASPLHFGNGTRLTVT.

Only a few counts were recorded for this clonotype. CDR3 protein: CASSQTGGGYEQYF. The CDR3 DNA follows: TGTGCCAGCAGTCAGACAGGGGGCGGCTACGAGCAGTACTTC. The J gene is TRBJ2-7, the V gene TRBV27; 10 bases align to TRBD1. Per germline, CDR1 MNHEY and CDR2 SMNVEV (reference sequence). This CDR3 contains 14 residues. The junction had 4 bases not matched to a gene; V was cut back by 5 bases and J by 3 bases.

This clonotype was detected many times. The gene calls are TRBV6-2 or TRBV6-3 and TRBJ1-1, with a weak D call TRBD1 (6 bases). This CDR3 spans 13 amino acids. Trimming stripped 6 bases from V and 2 bases from J, with 10 bases between. Germline V gives CDR1 MNHEY, CDR2 SVGEGT. The CDR3 region is CASRPQGNTEAFF. The CDR3 DNA is TGTGCCAGCAGACCACAGGGAAACACTGAAGCTTTCTTT.

The J gene is TRBJ2-7, the V gene TRBV6-2 or TRBV6-3; D remains ambiguous. Germline assignment: CDR1 MNHEY and CDR2 SVGEGT. V lost 4 bases to trimming and J lost 0 bases, with 10 bases between them. The CDR3 loop spans 14 amino acids. The CDR3 region is CASSSLAASYEQYF. The DNA of the CDR3 is TGTGCCAGCAGTTCCCTCGCAGCCTCCTACGAGCAGTACTTC.

This rearrangement joins TRBV28 to TRBJ2-7; 7 bases are shared with TRBD2. The CDR3 loop spans 15 amino acids. Germline assignment: CDR1 MDHEN and CDR2 SYDVKM. V was clipped by 6 bases and J by 3 bases; unmatched bases: 11. CDR3 loop: CASRRTWRENYEQYF. The CDR3 nucleotides read TGTGCCAGCAGACGGACTTGGCGGGAGAACTACGAGCAGTACTTC.

This clonotype has just a few counts. This rearrangement joins TRBV7-3 to TRBJ2-4, with TRBD1 matching 9 bases. CDR1 is SGHTA, CDR2 FQGTGA, per germline. V shed 5 bases, J shed 8 bases, and the junction held 7 bases outside the gene matches. The CDR3 is made up of 14 amino acids. The DNA for the CDR3 is TGTGCCAGCAGCCCGGACAGGGGAAGGGACATTCAGTACTTC. This encodes CASSPDRGRDIQYF.

CDR3 region: CASMEQNTEAFF. The CDR3 DNA sequence: TGTGCCAGCATGGAGCAGAACACTGAAGCTTTCTTT. This chain connects TRBV28 to TRBJ1-1; no firm D call. The CDR3 consists of 12 residues. Germline loops: CDR1 MDHEN, CDR2 SYDVKM. Trimming stripped 7 bases from V and 1 base from J, with 7 bases between.

This clonotype has ten or more counts. This chain uses TRBV5-6 with TRBJ2-7; 10 nucleotides match TRBD2. With V trimmed by 0 bases and J by 7 bases, 4 bases remained unmatched. The CDR3 totals 14 residues. Germline-derived CDR1 and CDR2 are SGHDT and YYEEEE. DNA of the CDR3: TGTGCCAGCAGCTTGGGACTAGCGGGTCGTGAGCAGTACTTC. Encoded protein: CASSLGLAGREQYF.

V and J are TRBV28 and TRBJ1-1; 7 bases are a match to TRBD1. The junction had 11 bases not matched to a gene; V was cut back by 8 bases and J by 2 bases. CDR1 is MDHEN, CDR2 SYDVKM, per germline. The CDR3 has 15 residues. Here the CDR3 reads CASERGDRANTEAFF. In DNA, the CDR3 is TGTGCCAGCGAACGCGGAGACAGGGCCAACACTGAAGCTTTCTTT.

The genes are TRBV6-2 or TRBV6-3 and TRBJ2-3, with TRBD1 matching over 7 bases. J lost 2 bases, V lost 2 bases, and 7 bases had no gene match. Per germline, CDR1 MNHEY and CDR2 SVGEGT. This CDR3 comprises 16 residues. The chain's CDR3 is CASSYLVGQDTDTQYF. CDR3 in DNA: TGTGCCAGCAGTTACCTAGTTGGACAGGACACAGATACGCAGTATTTT.

This clonotype was detected only a few times. The gene calls are TRBV20-1 and TRBJ2-3; 7 nucleotides match TRBD1. V shed 6 bases and J 2 bases; nucleotides not matched to a gene: 5. This CDR3 spans 13 amino acids. Germline V gene sequence: CDR1 DFQATT, CDR2 SNEGSKA (reference sequence). CDR3 residues: CSATDRNTDTQYF. Here the CDR3 DNA reads TGCAGTGCGACGGACAGGAACACAGATACGCAGTATTTT.

J is TRBJ2-3 and V is TRBV28, with D possibly being TRBD1 (6 bases). Trimming stripped 2 bases from V and 4 bases from J, with 10 bases between. The CDR3 contains 14 residues. The germline V gene encodes CDR1 MDHEN and CDR2 SYDVKM. This chain's CDR3 is CASSLPQGADTQYF. CDR3 nucleotides: TGTGCCAGCAGTTTACCACAGGGAGCAGATACGCAGTATTTT.

This clonotype was seen only a few times. The chain employs TRBV12-3 or TRBV12-4 and TRBJ1-5; no clear D. CDR3 length equals 13 residues. V lost 5 bases and J lost 4, with 9 bases in between. CDR3 region: CASSPPGNQPQHF. The CDR3 coding sequence is TGTGCCAGCAGTCCTCCCGGTAATCAGCCCCAGCATTTT.

The genes are TRBV28 and TRBJ1-4; 7 nucleotides match TRBD1. Germline CDR1 is MDHEN and CDR2 is SYDVKM. The CDR3 runs to 15 residues. J lost 12 bases, V lost 6 bases, and 16 bases had no gene match. This CDR3 reads CASRSLRGVNEELFF. CDR3 nucleotides: TGTGCCAGCAGGTCCCTCAGGGGGGTAAATGAGGAACTGTTTTTT.

Regarding this clonotype: A much larger clone differs from this one at a single base, so this may be a read error. DNA of the CDR3: TGTGCCAGCAGTACTGGGGACCCCAAATACAATGAGCAGTTCTTC. Its protein is CASSTGDPKYNEQFF. This chain uses TRBV27 with TRBJ2-1, with D perhaps assigned TRBD1 or TRBD2 (5 bases each). There are 15 residues in the CDR3. Per the germline V gene, CDR1 is MNHEY and CDR2 is SMNVEV (reference sequence). The V end was cut by 5 bases, the J end by 4 bases, with 15 bases between.